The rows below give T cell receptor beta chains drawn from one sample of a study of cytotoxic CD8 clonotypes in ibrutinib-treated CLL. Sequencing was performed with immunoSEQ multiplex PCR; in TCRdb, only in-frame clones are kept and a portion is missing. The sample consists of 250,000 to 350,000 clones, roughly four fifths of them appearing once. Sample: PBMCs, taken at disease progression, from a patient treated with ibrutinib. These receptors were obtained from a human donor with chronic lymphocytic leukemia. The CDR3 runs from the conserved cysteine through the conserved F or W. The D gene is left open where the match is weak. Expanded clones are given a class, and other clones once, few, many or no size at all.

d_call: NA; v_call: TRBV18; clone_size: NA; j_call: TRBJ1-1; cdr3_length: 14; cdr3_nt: TGTGCCAGCTCACCACTCCAGATGAACACTGAAGCTTTCTTT; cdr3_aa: CASSPLQMNTEAFF
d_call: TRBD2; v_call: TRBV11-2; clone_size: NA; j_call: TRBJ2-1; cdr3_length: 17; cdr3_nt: TGTGCCAGCAGCTTAGGCCCCGGGACTAGCGCCGGCAATGAGCAGTTCTTC; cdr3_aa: CASSLGPGTSAGNEQFF
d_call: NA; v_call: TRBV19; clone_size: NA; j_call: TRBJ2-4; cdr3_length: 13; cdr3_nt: TGTGCCAGTAGTATGAGTGGCGGAAACATTCAGTACTTC; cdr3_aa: CASSMSGGNIQYF
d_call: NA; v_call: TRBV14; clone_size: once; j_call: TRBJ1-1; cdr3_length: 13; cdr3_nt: TGTGCCAGCAGCCTTCGACAGACCCAAGAAGCTTTCTTT; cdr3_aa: CASSLRQTQEAFF
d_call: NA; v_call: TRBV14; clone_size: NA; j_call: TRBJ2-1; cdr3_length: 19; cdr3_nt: TGTGCCAGCAGCCAAGATTTTCTAGCGGGGACAGGGACCCGCAATGAGCAGTTCTTC; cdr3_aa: CASSQDFLAGTGTRNEQFF
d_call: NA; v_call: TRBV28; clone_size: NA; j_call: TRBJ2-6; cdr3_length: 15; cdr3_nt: TGTGCCAGCAGTTTGGTACCCTCTGGGGCCAACGTCCTGACTTTC; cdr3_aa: CASSLVPSGANVLTF
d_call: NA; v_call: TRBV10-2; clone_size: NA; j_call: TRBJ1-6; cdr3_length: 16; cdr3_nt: TGCGCCAGCAGTGAAGTTGGGGCAGTTTATAATTCACCCCTCCACTTT; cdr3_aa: CASSEVGAVYNSPLHF
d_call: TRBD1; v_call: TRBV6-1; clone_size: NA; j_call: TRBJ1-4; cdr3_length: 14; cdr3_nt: TGTGCCAGCAGTCGGACAGGGGGAACTGAAAAACTGTTTTTT; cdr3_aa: CASSRTGGTEKLFF
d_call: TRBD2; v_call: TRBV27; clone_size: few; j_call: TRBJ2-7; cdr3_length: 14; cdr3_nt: TGTGCCAGCAGAGGCCTAGCGGGCCACTACGAGCAGTACTTC; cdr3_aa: CASRGLAGHYEQYF
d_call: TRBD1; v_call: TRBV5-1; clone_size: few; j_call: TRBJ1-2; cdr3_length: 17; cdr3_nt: TGCGCCAGCAGCTTGGTCGCTCCCGGGACAGGAAATAACGGCTACACCTTC; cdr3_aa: CASSLVAPGTGNNGYTF
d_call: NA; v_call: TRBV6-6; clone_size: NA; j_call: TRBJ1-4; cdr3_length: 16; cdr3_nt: TGTGCCAGCAGCCAAAGTTGGCTTGTAACTAATGAAAAACTGTTTTTT; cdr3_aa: CASSQSWLVTNEKLFF
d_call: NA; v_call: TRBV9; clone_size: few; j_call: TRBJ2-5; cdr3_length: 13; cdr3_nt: TGTGCCAGCAGCGTAGATAGAGCCGAGACCCAGTACTTC; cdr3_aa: CASSVDRAETQYF
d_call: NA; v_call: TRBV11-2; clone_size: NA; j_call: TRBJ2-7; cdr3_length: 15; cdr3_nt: TGTGCCAGCAGCTTAGAGGGAGGCCCCAACTACGAGCAGTACTTC; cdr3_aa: CASSLEGGPNYEQYF
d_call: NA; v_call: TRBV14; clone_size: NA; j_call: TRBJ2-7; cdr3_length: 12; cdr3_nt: TGTGCCAGCAGCCAAGCAAGTTACGAGCAGTACTTC; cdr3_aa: CASSQASYEQYF
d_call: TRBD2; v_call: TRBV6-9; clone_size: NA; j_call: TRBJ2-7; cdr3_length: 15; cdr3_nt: TGTGCCAGCAGCCCTGGGACTAGCGGGAGCTACGAGCAGTACTTC; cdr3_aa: CASSPGTSGSYEQYF
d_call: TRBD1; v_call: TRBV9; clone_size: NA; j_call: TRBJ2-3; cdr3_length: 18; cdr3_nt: TGTGCCAGCAGCGTAGCGGGTGGACAGGCTTCTAGCACAGATACGCAGTATTTT; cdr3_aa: CASSVAGGQASSTDTQYF
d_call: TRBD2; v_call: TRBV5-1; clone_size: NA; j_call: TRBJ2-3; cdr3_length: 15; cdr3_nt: TGCGCCAGCAGCAAGGGACTAAGGGAATCAAATACGCAGTATTTT; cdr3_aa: CASSKGLRESNTQYF
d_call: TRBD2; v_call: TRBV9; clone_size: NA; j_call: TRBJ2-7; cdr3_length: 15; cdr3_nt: TGTGCCAGCAGCGCCTTTGGTAGCGGGAGCTACGAGCAGTACTTC; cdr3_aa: CASSAFGSGSYEQYF
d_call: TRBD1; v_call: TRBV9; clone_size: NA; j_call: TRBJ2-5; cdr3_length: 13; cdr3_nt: TGTGCCAGCAGCGCAGGGGGCCGGGGGACCCAGTACTTC; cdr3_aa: CASSAGGRGTQYF
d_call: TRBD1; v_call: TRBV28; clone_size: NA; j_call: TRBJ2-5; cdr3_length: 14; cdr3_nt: TGTGCCAGCAGTCGCCCGGACAGGGTGGAGACCCAGTACTTC; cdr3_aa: CASSRPDRVETQYF
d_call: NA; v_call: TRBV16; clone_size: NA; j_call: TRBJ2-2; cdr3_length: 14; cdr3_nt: TGTGCCAGCAGCCAAGGGCGGGAAACCGGGGAGCTGTTTTTT; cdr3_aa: CASSQGRETGELFF
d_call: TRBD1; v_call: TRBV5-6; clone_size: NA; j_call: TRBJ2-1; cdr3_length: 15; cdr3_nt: TGTGCCAGCAGCCCCCGGGCAGGGGGTGGGGGTGAGCAGTTCTTC; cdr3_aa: CASSPRAGGGGEQFF
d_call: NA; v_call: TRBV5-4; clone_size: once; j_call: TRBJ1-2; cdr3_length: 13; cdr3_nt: TGTGCCAGCAGCTCCTGGATGAGCTATGGCTACACCTTC; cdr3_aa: CASSSWMSYGYTF
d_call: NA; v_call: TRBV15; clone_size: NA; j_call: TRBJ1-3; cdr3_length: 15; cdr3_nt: TGTGCCACCAGCGGAGACAGGTTAAGCGGAAACACCATATATTTT; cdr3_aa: CATSGDRLSGNTIYF
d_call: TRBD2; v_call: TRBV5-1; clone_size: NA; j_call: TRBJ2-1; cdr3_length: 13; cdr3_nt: TGCGCCAGCAGCGCTCCTAGCGGGACGGAGCAGTTCTTC; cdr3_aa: CASSAPSGTEQFF
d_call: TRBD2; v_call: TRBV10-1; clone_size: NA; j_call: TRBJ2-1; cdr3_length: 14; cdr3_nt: TGCGCCAGCAGCACCGGGACTACCCACAATGAGCAGTTCTTC; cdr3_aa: CASSTGTTHNEQFF
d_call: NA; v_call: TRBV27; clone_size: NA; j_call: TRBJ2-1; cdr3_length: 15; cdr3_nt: TGTGCCAGCAGACTTTCAGGGAGCTCCTACAATGAGCAGTTCTTC; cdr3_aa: CASRLSGSSYNEQFF
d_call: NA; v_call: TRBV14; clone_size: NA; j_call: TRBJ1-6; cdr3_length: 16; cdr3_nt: TGTGCCAGCAGCCCAAGAGTGGGGACTTACGATTCACCCCTCCACTTT; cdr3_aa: CASSPRVGTYDSPLHF
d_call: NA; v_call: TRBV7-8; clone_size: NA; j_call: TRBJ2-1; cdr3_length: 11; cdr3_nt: TGTGCCAGCACCGCCTTGGCTGAGCAGTTCTTC; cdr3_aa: CASTALAEQFF
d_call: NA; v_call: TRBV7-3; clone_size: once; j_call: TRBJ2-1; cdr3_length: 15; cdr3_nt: TGTGCCAGCAGCTTACTTGGACCCTCCTACAATGAGCAGTTCTTC; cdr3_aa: CASSLLGPSYNEQFF
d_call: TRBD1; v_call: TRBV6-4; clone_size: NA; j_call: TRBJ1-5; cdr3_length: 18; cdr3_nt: TGTGCCACCCCGACCAGAAGAGTAGGGGGCGCGGGGTTCCAGCCCCAGCATTTT; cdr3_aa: CATPTRRVGGAGFQPQHF
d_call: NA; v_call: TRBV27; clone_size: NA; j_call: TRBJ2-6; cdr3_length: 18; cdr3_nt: TGTGCCAGCAGTGCCCGAGGGAGCGGGTCCTCTGGGGCCAACGTCCTGACTTTC; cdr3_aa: CASSARGSGSSGANVLTF
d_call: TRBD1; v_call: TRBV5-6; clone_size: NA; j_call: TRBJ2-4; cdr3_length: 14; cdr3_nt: TGTGCCAGCAGCAACGGCGACAGGGACAACATTCAGTACTTC; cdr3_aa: CASSNGDRDNIQYF
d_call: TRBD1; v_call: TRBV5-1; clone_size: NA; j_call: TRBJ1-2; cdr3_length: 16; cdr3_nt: TGCGCCAGCAGCTTCCCGGGACAGGGGTTAAACTATGGCTACACCTTC; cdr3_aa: CASSFPGQGLNYGYTF
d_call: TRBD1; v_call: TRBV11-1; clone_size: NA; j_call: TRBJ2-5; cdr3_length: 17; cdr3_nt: TGTGCCAGCAGCCTAGGATCGACAGGGGGGCTCCAAGAGACCCAGTACTTC; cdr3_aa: CASSLGSTGGLQETQYF
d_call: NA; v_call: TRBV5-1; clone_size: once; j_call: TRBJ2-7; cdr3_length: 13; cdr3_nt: TGCGCCAGCAGATCCGGCTTTGGGGACGAGCAGTACTTC; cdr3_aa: CASRSGFGDEQYF
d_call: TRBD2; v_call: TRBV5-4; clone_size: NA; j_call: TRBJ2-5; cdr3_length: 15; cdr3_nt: TGTGCCAGCAGCTTGGGGACTAGCGGGGTGGAGACCCAGTACTTC; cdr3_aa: CASSLGTSGVETQYF
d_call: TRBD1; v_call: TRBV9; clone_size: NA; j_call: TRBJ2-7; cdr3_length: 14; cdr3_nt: TGTGCCAGCAGCCCCACGGGACAGCACTACGAGCAGTACTTC; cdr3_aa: CASSPTGQHYEQYF
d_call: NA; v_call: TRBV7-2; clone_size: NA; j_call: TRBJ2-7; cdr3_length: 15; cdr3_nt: TGTGCCAGCAGCTTAGCGGCCCCGCTCTCCTACGAGCAGTACTTC; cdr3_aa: CASSLAAPLSYEQYF
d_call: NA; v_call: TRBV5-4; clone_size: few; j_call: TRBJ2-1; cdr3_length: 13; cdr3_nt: TGTGCCAGCAGCCAGGTTGCGTTCAGTGAGCAGTTCTTC; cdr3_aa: CASSQVAFSEQFF
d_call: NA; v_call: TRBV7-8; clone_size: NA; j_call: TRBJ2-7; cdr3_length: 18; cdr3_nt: TGTGCCAGCAGCTTAGCATTTAGGGCAGGGGTAGCCTCCTACGAGCAGTACTTC; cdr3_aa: CASSLAFRAGVASYEQYF